The source of this TCR beta chain is a study of blood T cells in healthy people across ages. Turning to the study itself: Every two T cells gave about one barcoded beta molecule via template switching.

Sample-barcoded 5' priming and a J-beta primer mix drove a second PCR of about 6 to 11 cycles. A template-switch adaptor that had 12 random nucleotides put a tag on each cDNA molecule. TCRdb re-derived calls from the 5' RACE reads in MiXCR, one entry per CDR3 protein. The table records 1.5 million to 2 million distinct CDR3 sequences, under 30% of them present only once. The ends lost 5 bases at V and 7 bases at J; junction bases unmatched: 6. This CDR3 contains 13 residues. Per the germline V gene, CDR1 is DFQATT and CDR2 is SNEGSKA (reference sequence). This clonotype was seen ten or more times. Antigen: not known. Study-wide results and caveats: Unsorted PBMCs ruled out conclusive naive versus antigen-experienced comparison. Donors of long life had a larger count of naive CD4+ cells and greater diversity than aged donors.

This sequence was found in a woman aged 25 to 39 in good health. J is TRBJ2-1 and V is TRBV20-1; 9 nucleotides match TRBD2. Sequencing was carried out using blood. The CDR3 DNA follows: TGCAGTGCTGGACTAGCGCCTGTAAATGAGCAGTTCTTC. It codes for CSAGLAPVNEQFF.